This T cell receptor beta chain was retrieved from a study of identical twins. This clonotype came up a few times. It was template switching that added a universal primer site, and there were unique molecular identifiers on the cDNA. TCRdb re-called the 5' RACE reads through MiXCR, storing one row per CDR3 protein. The sample carries 690,000 or so distinct CDR3 sequences, 8.6% recorded once. The sample was also linked to a second study, of yellow fever vaccine responses in identical twins.

This sequence originates from a woman aged 18-29 years in good health. The sequenced sample consisted of PBMCs.

The CDR3 region has the DNA TGTGCCATCGGGGACACAGATACGCAGTATTTT. It translates to CAIGDTDTQYF. The J gene is TRBJ2-3, the V gene TRBV10-3; no definite D call. V lost 8 bases to trimming and J lost 2 bases, with 5 bases between them. This CDR3 contains 11 residues. Germline values: CDR1 ENHRY, CDR2 SYGVKD.